This T cell receptor (beta chain) comes out of a study of CD8 T cells in Susac syndrome. The germline CDR1 and CDR2 sequences are SQVTM and ANQGSEA. The J segment lost 3 bases and the V segment lost 4 bases, leaving 6 bases of the junction unmatched. The CDR3 is made up of 16 amino acids. Controls comprised healthy donors matched for age and sex. Random hexamers were used to reverse transcribe an amount of about 0.5 to 1 ug RNA. Each CDR3 protein is one row after TCRdb ran MiXCR on the immunoSEQ multiplex PCR reads. The table records 100,000 to 150,000 distinct CDR3 sequences, about 95% of them present only once.

Input material: CD4+ T cells from PBMCs. The receptor was derived from a human donor in good health. The J gene is TRBJ2-2, the V gene TRBV29-1; the match to TRBD2 covers 12 bases. This CDR3 reads CSVGLAGGSDTGELFF. The CDR3 DNA reads TGCAGCGTTGGCCTAGCGGGAGGGTCTGACACCGGGGAGCTGTTTTTT.